The present entry profiles one T cell receptor (beta chain) with its context. The data derive from a study of shared clonotypes between healthy human individuals. J lost 4 bases, V lost 4 bases, and 7 bases had no gene match. Germline V gene lookup returns CDR1 MDHEN and CDR2 SYDVKM. The CDR3 consists of 16 residues. The table came from immunoSEQ multiplex PCR; TCRdb's copy has only in-frame clones and leaves some out. This sample has fewer than 2.5 million clones, with 93% found just once. This sequence joins TRBV28 and TRBJ2-1; TRBD2 aligns across 10 bases. This receptor was taken from a young man in good health. Some clones in this sample may be carry-over from other donors' samples. The source material was naive CD4+ T cells from PBMCs. Subset indicated: CD45RA+ positively selected. The CDR3 here is CASSSPSGSGYNEQFF. In DNA form, the CDR3 reads TGTGCCAGCAGTTCCCCTAGCGGGAGTGGATACAATGAGCAGTTCTTC.